One sample yielded the 7 T cell receptor beta chains listed below, sequenced in a study of control samples from healthy donors and cancer patients. TCRdb's table, derived via immunoSEQ multiplex PCR, lists solely in-frame clones and lacks some. The sample includes about 94,000 clones, 90% of them seen just once. What was sequenced was blood. These receptor sequences come from a woman under 30 in good health.

This chain connects TRBV9 to TRBJ2-6; possibly TRBD1 for D (6 bases). The length of the CDR3 is 16 residues. V shed 3 bases and J shed 0 bases, with 10 bases lying between them. Germline CDR1 is SGDLS and CDR2 is YYNGEE. The CDR3 protein is CASSDPQGSGANVLTF. CDR3 in DNA: TGTGCCAGCAGCGACCCACAGGGCTCTGGGGCCAACGTCCTGACTTTC.

By sample share, this clone is medium-sized. The chain couples TRBV4-1 to TRBJ1-2, with D unclear. CDR1 is MGHRA, CDR2 YSYEKL, per germline. The CDR3 runs to 14 residues. V lost 1 base to trimming and J lost 2 bases, with 8 bases between them. Written as DNA, the CDR3 is TGCGCCAGCAGCCAAGGCGATGGGAACTATGGCTACACCTTC. Translation: CASSQGDGNYGYTF.

V gene TRBV12-3 or TRBV12-4 combines with J gene TRBJ1-5, with unresolved D. Trimming cost V 4 bases and J 7 bases, with 11 bases left between them. CDR3 size: 13 residues. DNA of the CDR3: TGTGCCAGCAGTTCTAACGCCCCCCAGCCCCAGCATTTT. It encodes CASSSNAPQPQHF.

This clone was detected a few times. The rearrangement joins TRBV6-6 to TRBJ1-4; TRBD1 agrees at 7 bases. V was pared by 2 bases and J by 10 bases, with 7 bases of the junction left unmatched. The V gene's germline CDR1 is MNHNY and CDR2 SVGAGI (reference sequence). There are 14 residues in the CDR3. The CDR3 spells CASSYTGVGGKLFF. The CDR3 DNA reads as TGTGCCAGCAGTTACACAGGGGTTGGAGGAAAACTGTTTTTT.

The genes are TRBV2 and TRBJ1-1, with no clear D. There are 11 residues in the CDR3. Germline V CDR1 and CDR2: SNHLY, FYNNEI. V was pared by 6 bases and J by 1 base, with 3 bases between. CDR3 DNA: TGTGCCAGCAGGGGGAACACTGAAGCTTTCTTT. The encoded protein is CASRGNTEAFF.

The chain recombines TRBV18 with TRBJ2-5, with D possibly matching TRBD2 (6 bases). The CDR3 has 15 amino acids. V dropped 6 bases and J dropped 5 bases, with 19 bases sitting between them. Germline CDR1 KGHSH, CDR2 LQKENI. CDR3 sequence (DNA): TGTGCCAGCTCCCTCCAATCTCCGGAGGGGGAGACCCAGTACTTC. Translation gives CASSLQSPEGETQYF.

The J gene is TRBJ2-5, the V gene TRBV7-8; D not resolved. Trimming removed 2 bases at V and 0 bases at J, with 4 bases between. The CDR3 sequence is 13 residues long. In germline, CDR1 is SGHVS, CDR2 FQNEAQ. The DNA for the CDR3 is TGTGCCAGCAGCTTACGCAACCAAGAGACCCAGTACTTC. Translated: CASSLRNQETQYF.